The TCR beta chain under discussion was sequenced for a study of circulating tumor DNA in untreated peripheral T-cell lymphoma. Findings and caveats of the study: Baseline tissues yielded approximately 82% and baseline serum under 70% tumor-specific clonotype detection.

Repertoires were generated with immunoSEQ multiplex PCR, while TCRdb's copy carries only in-frame clones and drops some. Seen here are some 8,700 clones, about 82% observed once, and the top ten hold 2% to 2.5%. The tumor tissue sample was taken at baseline before any treatment. In regard to this clone: Its antigen remains unknown.

The V end was cut by 7 bases, the J end by 0 bases, with 10 bases between. The germline V gene encodes CDR1 MNHGY and CDR2 SAAAGT. The CDR3 sequence is 14 residues long. The sequence derives from a human donor with peripheral T-cell lymphoma. Source material: tumor tissue. The chain recombines TRBV6-8 with TRBJ1-3; D is undetermined. The CDR3 sequence is CASIGGDSGNTIYF. The CDR3 DNA reads TGTGCCAGCATAGGCGGAGACTCTGGAAACACCATATATTTT.